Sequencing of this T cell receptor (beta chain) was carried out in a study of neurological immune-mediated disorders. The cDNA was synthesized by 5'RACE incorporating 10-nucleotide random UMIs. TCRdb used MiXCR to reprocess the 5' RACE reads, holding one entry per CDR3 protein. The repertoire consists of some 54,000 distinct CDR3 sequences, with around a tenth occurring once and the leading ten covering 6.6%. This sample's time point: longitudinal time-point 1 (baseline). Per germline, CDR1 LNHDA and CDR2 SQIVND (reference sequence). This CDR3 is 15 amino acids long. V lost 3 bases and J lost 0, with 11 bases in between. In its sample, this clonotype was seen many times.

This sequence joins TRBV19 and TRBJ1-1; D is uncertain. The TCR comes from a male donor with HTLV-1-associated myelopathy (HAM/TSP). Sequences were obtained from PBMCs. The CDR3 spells CASSIGQAMNTEAFF. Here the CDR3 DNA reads TGTGCCAGTAGTATTGGGCAGGCGATGAACACTGAAGCTTTCTTT.